This TCR beta chain was recovered during a study of blood T cell repertoires in COVID-19. Each participant's cohort was designated according to participant-reported clinical history. The CDR3 totals 14 residues. The V and J ends lost 3 bases and 2 bases respectively, with 11 bases between them. Germline assignment: CDR1 SGHTA and CDR2 FQGNSA. Clones were sequenced by immunoSEQ multiplex PCR, and TCRdb holds only the in-frame ones, with some missing. The sample consists of 190,000 or so clones, 65% to 85% of them appearing once. The chain joins TRBV7-2 to TRBJ2-7; D possibly corresponds to TRBD1 (6 bases). This clonotype was obtained from a middle-aged man who had recovered from COVID-19. Sequenced input: PBMCs or T cells enriched from blood (not recorded which). CDR3 sequence reads: CASSFTGLTYEQYF. CDR3 DNA: TGTGCCAGCAGCTTTACAGGGCTCACCTACGAGCAGTACTTC. Full variable domain (missing parts from reference TRBV7-2 and TRBJ2-7): GAGVSQSPSNKVTEKGKDVELRCDPISGHTALYWYRQSLGQGLEFLIYFQGNSAPDKSGLPSDRFSAERTGGSVSTLTIQRTQQEDSAVYLCASSFTGLTYEQYFGPGTRLTVT.